This T cell receptor beta chain came from a study of T cells after yellow fever vaccination. Study context: With SMART-Seq v4 Ultra Low Input, the fractions containing low cell numbers were prepared.

TCR cDNA, made by 5'RACE template switching, carried an added universal primer site and UMIs. Using its own MiXCR run on the 5' RACE reads, TCRdb lists one record per CDR3 protein. The sample lists approximately 350,000 distinct CDR3 sequences; under 14% were seen once. Overall study findings and caveats: In post-booster samples, most primary-vaccination clones reappeared (about 95% CD4, around 87% CD8). In FACS-sorted repertoires, abundant clonotypes from the bulk population could appear as contaminants.

Points on this clonotype: Antigen unknown.

The CDR3 sequence is 16 residues long. With 0 bases clipped from V and 8 bases from J, the junction kept 5 bases outside the gene matches. The germline V gene has CDR1 SGHTA and CDR2 FQGTGA. The sequenced sample was PBMCs, obtained on the day of the first yellow fever vaccination. This TCR came from a man between 18 and 35 years old who received the YFV17D yellow fever vaccine. The chain couples TRBV7-3 to TRBJ1-6; 9 positions agree with TRBD1. This CDR3 reads CASSLTGTGLDSPLHF. As DNA, the CDR3 is TGTGCCAGCAGCTTAACAGGGACAGGGTTGGATTCACCCCTCCACTTT.